The rows below give T cell receptor beta chains drawn from one sample of a study. TCRdb fed the 5' RACE reads into MiXCR, producing one record per CDR3 protein. The data contain tens of thousands of distinct CDR3 sequences, approximately 23% of them singletons. The material sequenced was memory CD4+ T cells sorted from a lymph node. These receptors were collected from a female donor with breast cancer. Each CDR3 is given with its conserved first and last residue. The D gene is left open where the match is weak. Not all rows give a size; the values are once, few, many and, for expanded clones, a class.

>-|-|TRBJ2-7|TRBV20-1
TGCAGTGCTACGGGGCCCTACGAGCAGTACTTC
CSATGPYEQYF
>-|-|TRBJ1-2|TRBV11-3
TGTGCCAGCAGCTTAGAGGGGCGTGGCGGCAACTATGGCTACACCTTC
CASSLEGRGGNYGYTF
>-|-|TRBJ1-2|TRBV12-3/TRBV12-4
TGTGCCAGCAGGCAATATTATGGCTACACCTTC
CASRQYYGYTF
>-|TRBD1|TRBJ1-4|TRBV6-1
TGTGCCACCACTGTTGGGACAGGGAATGAAAAACTGTTTTTT
CATTVGTGNEKLFF
>many|-|TRBJ2-5|TRBV4-3
TGCGCCAGCAGCCAAGAGATGAGGGTACAAGAGACCCAGTACTTC
CASSQEMRVQETQYF
>few|-|TRBJ2-1|TRBV28
TGTGCCAGCAGTTTATTACGGGATAACAATGAGCAGTTCTTC
CASSLLRDNNEQFF
>few|-|TRBJ1-1|TRBV5-1
TGCGCCAGCAGCCCGCAGGGGAACACTGAAGCTTTCTTT
CASSPQGNTEAFF
>many|TRBD1|TRBJ2-7|TRBV6-5
TGTGCCAGCAGTTACTCATCAGGGGGCTACGAGCAGTACTTC
CASSYSSGGYEQYF
>-|-|TRBJ2-5|TRBV6-2/TRBV6-3
TGTGCCAGCGCGGCAGAGACCCAGTACTTC
CASAAETQYF
>many|-|TRBJ1-2|TRBV4-2
TGTGCCAGCAGCCAAGATCTAGGTTATGGCTACACCTTC
CASSQDLGYGYTF
>-|TRBD1|TRBJ1-2|TRBV28
TGTGCCGGCAGTTCACAGGGGACTGTGTCTGGCTACACCTTC
CAGSSQGTVSGYTF
>few|-|TRBJ2-7|TRBV28
TGTGCCAGCAGTTACGATATCTACGAGCAGTACTTC
CASSYDIYEQYF
>-|-|TRBJ1-2|TRBV7-2
TGTGCCAGCAGCTTAGAGGCAGCCATGGGCTATGGCTACACCTTC
CASSLEAAMGYGYTF
>-|-|TRBJ2-1|TRBV20-1
TGCAGTGCTAGAGACCCGTCGGTGGGGGTCAATGAGCAGTTCTTC
CSARDPSVGVNEQFF
>-|TRBD2|TRBJ2-7|TRBV20-1
TGCAGTGCCTGGACCGGGACTAGCGCTTCCTACGAGCAGTACTTC
CSAWTGTSASYEQYF
>few|-|TRBJ2-4|TRBV6-1
TGTGCCAGCATGGACTATCTGGGCAACATTCAGTACTTC
CASMDYLGNIQYF
>-|-|TRBJ1-6|TRBV20-1
TGCAGTGCTAAAAGGGCCGGGGACAATTCACCCCTCCACTTT
CSAKRAGDNSPLHF
>-|TRBD1|TRBJ1-5|TRBV28
TGTGCCAGCAGTTTACCCAATACAGGGGGGCAGCCCCAGCATTTT
CASSLPNTGGQPQHF
>-|-|TRBJ2-5|TRBV15
TGTGCCACCAGCAGAGGGGCGACCCAGTACTTC
CATSRGATQYF
>few|-|TRBJ2-6|TRBV10-3
TGTGCCATCTCCCATGCGACTGGGGCCAACGTCCTGACTTTC
CAISHATGANVLTF
>-|-|TRBJ1-4|TRBV2
TGTGCAAGCAGCCGACAGGACCAAAAACTGTTTTTT
CASSRQDQKLFF
>-|-|TRBJ2-3|TRBV7-9
TGTGCCAGCAGCCAGAGCAACAGGGAAGATACGCAGTATTTT
CASSQSNREDTQYF
>few|-|TRBJ1-2|TRBV6-1
TGTGCCAGCCAAGGACAGTTTCCAGCTAACTATGGCTACACCTTC
CASQGQFPANYGYTF
>-|-|TRBJ1-1|TRBV20-1
TGCAGTGCTAGAGATTCCCAGGTACTCACTGAAGCTTTCTTT
CSARDSQVLTEAFF
>-|-|TRBJ1-2|TRBV28
TGTGCCAGCAGTCCCCACCAAAGGGGCTACACCTTC
CASSPHQRGYTF
>few|-|TRBJ2-5|TRBV6-5
TGTGCCAGCAGTTTGTCGAAACCGGAGGTCGTAAAGACCCAGTACTTC
CASSLSKPEVVKTQYF
>many|-|TRBJ2-7|TRBV5-1
TGCGCCAGCAGCGTAACAGGCCTACCTTCCTACGAGCAGTACTTC
CASSVTGLPSYEQYF
>-|TRBD1|TRBJ2-1|TRBV29-1
TGCAGCGTTGATGGACCCAGGGGGGAGCAGTTCTTC
CSVDGPRGEQFF
>-|TRBD1|TRBJ1-2|TRBV5-1
TGCGCCAGCAGCGTTAGGACAGGAGGAGGTATGGGGGATGGCTACACCTTC
CASSVRTGGGMGDGYTF
>many|TRBD1|TRBJ2-3|TRBV20-1
TGCAGTGCTACAGGGGGATCTTTGGGGAACACAGATACGCAGTATTTT
CSATGGSLGNTDTQYF
>-|-|TRBJ1-6|TRBV4-1
TGCGCCAGCAGCAAACAAGCAGGGACGGACCCCATTATATCCCTCCACTTT
CASSKQAGTDPIISLHF
>once|TRBD1|TRBJ1-3|TRBV18
TGTGCCAGCTCACCGACGACAGGGGAGGCTGGAAACACCATATATTTT
CASSPTTGEAGNTIYF
>many|-|TRBJ1-2|TRBV7-2
TGTGCCAGCAGCTTAGGGTCCGGGGGCTACACCTTC
CASSLGSGGYTF
>-|TRBD2|TRBJ2-5|TRBV11-2
TGTGCCAGCAGCATGACTAGCGGGAGTAGGAGGGAGACCCAGTACTTC
CASSMTSGSRRETQYF
>-|-|TRBJ1-1|TRBV7-9
TGTGCCAGCAGCCCCTTTGCGGGGGCAAGTACTGAAGCTTTCTTT
CASSPFAGASTEAFF
>few|TRBD2|TRBJ2-7|TRBV6-6
TGTGCCAGCAGTAAGATAGCGGGAGCCTACGAGCAGTACTTC
CASSKIAGAYEQYF
>-|TRBD1|TRBJ2-5|TRBV7-2
TGTGCCAGCAGCCCCCAAGGGGGCAAAGAGACCCAGTACTTC
CASSPQGGKETQYF
>many|-|TRBJ2-7|TRBV10-3
TGTGCCATCAGTCAGACGGGGCCAAACTACGGGGAGCAGTACTTC
CAISQTGPNYGEQYF
>-|TRBD1|TRBJ1-5|TRBV20-1
TGCAGTGCTACCGACAGGGCTTTCGGCAATCAGCCCCAGCGTTTT
CSATDRAFGNQPQRF
>few|-|TRBJ1-2|TRBV6-1
TGTGCCAGCAGTGAAGCTAGGGGGATTTACGGCTACACCTTC
CASSEARGIYGYTF
>-|-|TRBJ1-3|TRBV5-6
TGTGCCAGCAGCTCCGGACCCATCTCTGGAAACACCATATATTTT
CASSSGPISGNTIYF
>few|TRBD2|TRBJ2-3|TRBV4-2
TGTGCCAGCAGCCAAGACAGGCGGGAGGGCTCAGATACGCAGTATTTT
CASSQDRREGSDTQYF
>medium-sized|-|TRBJ2-1|TRBV6-2/TRBV6-3
TGTGCCAGCAGTCGCCGGCGCAATGAGCAGTTCTTC
CASSRRRNEQFF
>many|TRBD1|TRBJ1-2|TRBV29-1
TGCAGCGTTGCCGAAGGATACAGGGGGTATGGCTACACCTTC
CSVAEGYRGYGYTF
>many|TRBD2|TRBJ2-1|TRBV5-1
TGCGCCAGCAGCCGGGGGGACAATGAGCAGTTCTTC
CASSRGDNEQFF
>many|-|TRBJ1-2|TRBV5-5
TGTGCCAGCAGCGTCTATCGGGTGGTTAACTATGGCTACACCTTC
CASSVYRVVNYGYTF
>few|TRBD1|TRBJ1-1|TRBV12-3/TRBV12-4
TGTGCCAGCAGGCGCCGCACAGGGGATGGTGAAGCTTTCTTT
CASRRRTGDGEAFF
>-|TRBD2|TRBJ2-7|TRBV20-1
TGCAGTGCTAGATCAATGGAACTAGCGGGGGCCTACGAGCAGTACTTC
CSARSMELAGAYEQYF